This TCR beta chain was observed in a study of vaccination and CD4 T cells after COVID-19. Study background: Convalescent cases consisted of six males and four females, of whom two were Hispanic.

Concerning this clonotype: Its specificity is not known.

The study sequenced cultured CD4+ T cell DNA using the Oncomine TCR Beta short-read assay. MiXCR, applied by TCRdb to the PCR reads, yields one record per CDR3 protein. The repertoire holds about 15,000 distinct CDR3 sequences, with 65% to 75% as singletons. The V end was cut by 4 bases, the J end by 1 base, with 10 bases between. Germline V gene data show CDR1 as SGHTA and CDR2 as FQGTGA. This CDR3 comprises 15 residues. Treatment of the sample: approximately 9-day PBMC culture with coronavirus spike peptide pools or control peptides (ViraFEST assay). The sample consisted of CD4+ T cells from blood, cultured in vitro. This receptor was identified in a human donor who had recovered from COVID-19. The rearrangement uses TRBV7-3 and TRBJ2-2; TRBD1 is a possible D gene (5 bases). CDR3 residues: CASSSQGLNTGELFF. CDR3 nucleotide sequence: TGTGCCAGCAGCTCCCAGGGCCTGAACACCGGGGAGCTGTTTTTT.